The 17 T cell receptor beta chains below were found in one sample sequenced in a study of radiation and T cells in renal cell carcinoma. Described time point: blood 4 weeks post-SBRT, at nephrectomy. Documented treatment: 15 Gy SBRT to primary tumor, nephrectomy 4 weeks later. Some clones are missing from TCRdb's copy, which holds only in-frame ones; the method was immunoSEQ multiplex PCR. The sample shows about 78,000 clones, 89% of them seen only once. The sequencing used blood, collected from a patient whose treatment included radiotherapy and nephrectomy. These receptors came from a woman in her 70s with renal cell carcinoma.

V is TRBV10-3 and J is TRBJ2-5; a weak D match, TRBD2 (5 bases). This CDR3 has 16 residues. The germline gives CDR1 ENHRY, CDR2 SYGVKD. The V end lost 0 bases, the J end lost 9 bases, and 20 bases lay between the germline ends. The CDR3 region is CAISESNSLAGEAQYF. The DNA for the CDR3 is TGTGCCATCAGTGAGTCGAATTCGCTAGCAGGCGAGGCCCAGTACTTC.

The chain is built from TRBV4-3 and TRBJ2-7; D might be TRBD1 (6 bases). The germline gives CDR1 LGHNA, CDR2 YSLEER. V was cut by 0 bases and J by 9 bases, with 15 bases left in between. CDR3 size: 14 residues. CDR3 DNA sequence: TGCGCCAGCAGCCAAGATAGGGACATGTGGGGGCAGTACTTC. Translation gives CASSQDRDMWGQYF.

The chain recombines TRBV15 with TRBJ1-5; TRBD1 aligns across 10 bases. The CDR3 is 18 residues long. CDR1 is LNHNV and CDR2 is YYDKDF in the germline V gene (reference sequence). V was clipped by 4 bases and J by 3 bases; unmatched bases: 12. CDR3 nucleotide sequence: TGTGCCACCAGCAAAGGGACAGGGGCAACCCGGATCAATCAGCCCCAGCATTTT. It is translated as CATSKGTGATRINQPQHF.

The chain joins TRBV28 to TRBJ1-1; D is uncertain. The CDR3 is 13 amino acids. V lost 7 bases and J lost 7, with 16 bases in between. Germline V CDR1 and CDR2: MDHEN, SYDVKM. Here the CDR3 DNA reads TGTGCCAGCAAGCACGAGGCCTGGGGTGAAGCTTTCTTT. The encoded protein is CASKHEAWGEAFF.

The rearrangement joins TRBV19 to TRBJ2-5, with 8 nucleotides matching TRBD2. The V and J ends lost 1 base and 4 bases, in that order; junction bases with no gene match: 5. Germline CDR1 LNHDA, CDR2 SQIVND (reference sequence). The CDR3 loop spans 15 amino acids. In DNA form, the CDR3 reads TGTGCCAGTAGTATAGTAAACAGCGGGGGAGAGACCCAGTACTTC. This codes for CASSIVNSGGETQYF.

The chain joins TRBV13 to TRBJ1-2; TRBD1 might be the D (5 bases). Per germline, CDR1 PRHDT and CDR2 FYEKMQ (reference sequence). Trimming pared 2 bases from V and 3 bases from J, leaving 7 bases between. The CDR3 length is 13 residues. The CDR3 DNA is TGTGCCAGCAGCTTACGGGACGACTATGGCTACACCTTC. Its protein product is CASSLRDDYGYTF.

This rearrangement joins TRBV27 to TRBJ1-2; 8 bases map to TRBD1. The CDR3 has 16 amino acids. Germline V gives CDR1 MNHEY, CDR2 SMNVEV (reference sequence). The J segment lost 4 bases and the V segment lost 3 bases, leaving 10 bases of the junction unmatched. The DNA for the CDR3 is TGTGCCAGCAGTTTTTCTTTGACAGGGGTGAGCTATGGCTACACCTTC. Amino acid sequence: CASSFSLTGVSYGYTF.

The CDR3 protein is CASSFTEFASGNTIYF. CDR3 sequence (DNA): TGTGCCAGCAGCTTTACAGAGTTTGCCTCTGGAAACACCATATATTTT. The gene calls are TRBV7-9 and TRBJ1-3; no clear D gene. V was trimmed by 3 bases and J by 0 bases, leaving 12 bases between them. In germline, CDR1 is SEHNR, CDR2 FQNEAQ (reference sequence). There are 16 residues in the CDR3.

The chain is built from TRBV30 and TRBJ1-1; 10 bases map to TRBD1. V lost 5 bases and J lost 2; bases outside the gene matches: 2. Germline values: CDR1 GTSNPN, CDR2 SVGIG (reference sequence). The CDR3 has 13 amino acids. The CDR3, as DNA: TGTGCCTGGGCGACAGGGGGCAACACTGAAGCTTTCTTT. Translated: CAWATGGNTEAFF.

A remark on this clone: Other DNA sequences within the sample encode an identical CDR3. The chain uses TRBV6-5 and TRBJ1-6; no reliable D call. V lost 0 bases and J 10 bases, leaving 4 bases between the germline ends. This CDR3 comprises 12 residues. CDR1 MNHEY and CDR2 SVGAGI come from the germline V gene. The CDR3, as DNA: TGTGCCAGCAGTTACTCAGGCTCACCCCTCCACTTT. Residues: CASSYSGSPLHF.

The CDR3 reads CASSPTLSEREKLFF. CDR3 coding DNA: TGCGCCAGCAGCCCAACGCTCTCGGAAAGGGAAAAACTGTTTTTT. This chain connects TRBV4-3 to TRBJ1-4; D uncertain. In germline, CDR1 is LGHNA, CDR2 YSLEER. This CDR3 comprises 15 residues. With 4 bases removed from V and 8 bases from J, the gap between germline ends came to 17 bases.

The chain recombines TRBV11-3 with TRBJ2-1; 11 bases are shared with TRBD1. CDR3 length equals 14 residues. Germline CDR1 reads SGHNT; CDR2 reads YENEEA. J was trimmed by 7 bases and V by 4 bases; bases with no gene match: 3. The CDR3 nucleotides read TGTGCCAGCAGCTGGACAGGGGGCGGGAATGAGCAGTTCTTC. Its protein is CASSWTGGGNEQFF. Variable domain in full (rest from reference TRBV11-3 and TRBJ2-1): EAGVVQSPRYKIIEKKQPVAFWCNPISGHNTLYWYLQNLGQGPELLIRYENEEAVDDSQLPKDRFSAERLKGVDSTLKIQPAELGDSAVYLCASSWTGGGNEQFFGPGTRLTVL.

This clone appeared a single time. The CDR3 region is CASSLTVITGELFF. Written as DNA, the CDR3 is TGTGCCAGCAGCTTGACAGTGATCACCGGGGAGCTGTTTTTT. V is TRBV5-6 and J is TRBJ2-2, with D unresolved. Germline-derived CDR1 and CDR2 are SGHDT and YYEEEE. The CDR3 is 14 amino acids. V lost 1 base and J 4 bases, leaving 8 bases between the germline ends.

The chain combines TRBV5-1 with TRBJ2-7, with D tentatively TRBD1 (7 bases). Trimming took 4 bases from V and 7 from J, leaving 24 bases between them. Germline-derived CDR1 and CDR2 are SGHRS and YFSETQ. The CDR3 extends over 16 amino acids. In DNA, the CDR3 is TGCGCCAGCAGCCCTAATACAGGGGTCGGCGGGAAAGAGCAGTACTTC. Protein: CASSPNTGVGGKEQYF.

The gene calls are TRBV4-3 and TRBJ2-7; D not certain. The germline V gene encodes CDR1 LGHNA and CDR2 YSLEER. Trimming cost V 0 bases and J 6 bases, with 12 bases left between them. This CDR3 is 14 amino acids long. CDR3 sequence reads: CASSQDLHSPEQYF. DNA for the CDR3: TGCGCCAGCAGCCAAGATCTCCACAGTCCCGAGCAGTACTTC.

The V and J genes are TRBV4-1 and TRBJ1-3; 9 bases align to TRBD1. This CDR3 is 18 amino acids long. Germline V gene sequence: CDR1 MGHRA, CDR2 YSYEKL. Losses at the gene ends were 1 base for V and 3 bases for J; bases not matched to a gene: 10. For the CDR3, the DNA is TGCGCCAGCAGCCAAGTTCCTCCCGGGACAGGGAATGGAAACACCATATATTTT. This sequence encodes CASSQVPPGTGNGNTIYF.

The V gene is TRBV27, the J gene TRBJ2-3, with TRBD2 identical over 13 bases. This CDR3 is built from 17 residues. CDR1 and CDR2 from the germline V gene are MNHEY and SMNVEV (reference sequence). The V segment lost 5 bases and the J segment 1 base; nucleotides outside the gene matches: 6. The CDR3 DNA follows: TGTGCCAGCAGTCCCCTGACTAGCGGGGGGCGCACAGATACGCAGTATTTT. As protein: CASSPLTSGGRTDTQYF.